This T cell receptor (beta chain) was found in a study of HIV-infected patients and healthy controls. Comment on this clonotype: Antigen specificity is unknown.

400 to 550 ng RNA was reverse transcribed with alpha and beta constant-region primers. Using multiplexing indices, alpha and beta chain libraries were generated apart by chain-specific third strand synthesis. TCRdb processed the 5' RACE reads anew with MiXCR; each CDR3 protein has one entry. The sample has approximately 7,100 distinct CDR3 sequences, 9% to 10% seen once. The study, taken as a whole, reports: The diversity differences were not explained by slight age and sex differences between study cohorts.

After removal of 5 bases from V and 4 bases from J, the junction contained 15 bases not matched to a gene. The CDR3 contains 18 residues. CDR1 is SGHTA and CDR2 is FQGNSA in the germline V gene. No cell fractionation was done, so the repertoire covers all unsorted peripheral blood T cells. This receptor was taken from an adult with HIV infection. The rearrangement uses TRBV7-2 and TRBJ2-7, with 12 bases matching TRBD2. The source was blood, collected before antiretroviral therapy. This CDR3 reads CASSLLSSGRAEGYEQYF. The CDR3 coding sequence is TGTGCCAGCAGCCTACTCTCTAGCGGGAGGGCCGAGGGGTACGAGCAGTACTTC. Together with reference TRBV7-2 and TRBJ2-7, the CDR3 gives the full variable domain: GAGVSQSPSNKVTEKGKDVELRCDPISGHTALYWYRQSLGQGLEFLIYFQGNSAPDKSGLPSDRFSAERTGGSVSTLTIQRTQQEDSAVYLCASSLLSSGRAEGYEQYFGPGTRLTVT.